This TCR beta chain comes out of a study of blood T cell repertoires in COVID-19. Here immunoSEQ multiplex PCR was the method, and the copy in TCRdb shows in-frame clones only, minus some. The sample holds fewer than 250,000 clones, approximately 85% seen once. This CDR3 spans 17 amino acids. The V end was cut by 0 bases, the J end by 2 bases, with 16 bases between. Germline assignment: CDR1 LGHDT and CDR2 YNNKEL (reference sequence). The chain joins TRBV3-1 (or the pseudogene TRBV3-2) to TRBJ1-2; D may be TRBD1 (6 bases). The sequence derives from a woman aged 45-59 years with acute COVID-19. Source material: PBMCs or T cells enriched from blood (not recorded which). This CDR3 reads CASSQDRVAGVNYGYTF. For the CDR3, the DNA is TGTGCCAGCAGCCAAGATAGAGTGGCAGGGGTGAACTATGGCTACACCTTC.